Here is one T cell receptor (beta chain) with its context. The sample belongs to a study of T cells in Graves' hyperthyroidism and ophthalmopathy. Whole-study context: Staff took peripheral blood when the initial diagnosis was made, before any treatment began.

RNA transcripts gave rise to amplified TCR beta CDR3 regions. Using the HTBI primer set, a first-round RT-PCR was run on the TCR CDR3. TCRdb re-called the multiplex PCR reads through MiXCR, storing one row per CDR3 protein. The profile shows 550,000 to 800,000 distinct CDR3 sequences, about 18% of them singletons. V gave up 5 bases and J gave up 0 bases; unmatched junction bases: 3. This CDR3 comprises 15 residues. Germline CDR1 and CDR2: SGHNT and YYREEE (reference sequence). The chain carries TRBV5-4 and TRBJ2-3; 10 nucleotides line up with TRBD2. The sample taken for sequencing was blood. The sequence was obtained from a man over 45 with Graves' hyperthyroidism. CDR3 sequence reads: CASRSTSGSTDTQYF. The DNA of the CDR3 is TGTGCCAGCAGGTCGACTAGCGGGAGCACAGATACGCAGTATTTT.